The source of this TCR beta chain is a study of blood T cell repertoires in COVID-19. As handled by the study authors: Counts of nucleated cells, estimated from reference gene primer amplification, were obtained. Clones were sequenced by immunoSEQ multiplex PCR, and TCRdb holds only the in-frame ones, with some missing. V, J and clone size are taken as reported in that table, and D and trimming were inferred from the DNA itself. Among under 200,000 clones, roughly 80% were seen once, and the ten largest hold around 6.9%. The sequenced sample was peripheral blood. The sequence derives from a man aged 60-69 years with acute or convalescent COVID-19.

The chain's CDR3 is CASSLPLTGTYGYTF. CDR3 nucleotides: TGTGCCAGCAGTTTACCCCTGACAGGGACCTATGGCTACACCTTC. The chain links TRBV28 to TRBJ1-2, with 7 positions matching TRBD1. The CDR3 extends over 15 amino acids. The ends lost 2 bases at V and 4 bases at J; junction bases unmatched: 7. CDR1 and CDR2 from the germline V gene are MDHEN and SYDVKM.